What follows is one T cell receptor beta chain and its context. Antigen specificity is unknown. This CDR3 is also generated by other DNA sequences in the sample. The data are from a study of shared clonotypes between healthy human individuals. The CDR3 is 14 residues long. With 0 bases removed from V and 5 bases from J, the gap between germline ends came to 10 bases. Germline CDR1 SEHNR, CDR2 FQNEAQ (reference sequence). Repertoires were generated with immunoSEQ multiplex PCR, while TCRdb's copy carries only in-frame clones and drops some. The sample includes about 1 million clones, more than 65% seen only once; the top ten take around 1.4%. Study outcomes and limitations: Only blood samples were collected, and tissue repertoires likely differ. In the sorted subsets, rarefaction showed sequencing was incomplete despite large depth.

The V and J genes are TRBV7-9 and TRBJ2-5; no clear D. What was sequenced was memory CD4+ T cells sorted from blood. The subset was: CD45RA-negative fraction. The TCR originated in a man between 18 and 29 years old in good health. CDR3 nucleotide sequence: TGTGCCAGCAGCTTAGCGGGGTTAGGGGAGACCCAGTACTTC. Its translation is CASSLAGLGETQYF.